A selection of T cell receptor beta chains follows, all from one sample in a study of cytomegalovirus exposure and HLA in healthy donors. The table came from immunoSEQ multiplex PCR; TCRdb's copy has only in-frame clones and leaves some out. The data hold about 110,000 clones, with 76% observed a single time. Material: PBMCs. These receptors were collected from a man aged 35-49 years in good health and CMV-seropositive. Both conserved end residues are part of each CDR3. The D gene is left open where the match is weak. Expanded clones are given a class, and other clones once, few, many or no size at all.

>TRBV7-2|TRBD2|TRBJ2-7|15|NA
CASSLARLAGVEQYF
TGTGCCAGCAGCTTAGCGCGTCTAGCGGGAGTCGAGCAGTACTTC
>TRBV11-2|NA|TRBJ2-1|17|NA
CASSTRGSGSSYNEQFF
TGTGCCAGCAGCACCCGAGGCTCCGGGAGCTCCTACAATGAGCAGTTCTTC
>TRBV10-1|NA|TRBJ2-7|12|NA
CASGRFLDEQYF
TGCGCCAGCGGTCGTTTTTTAGACGAGCAGTACTTC
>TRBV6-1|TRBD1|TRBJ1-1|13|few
CASRNRGRTEAFF
TGTGCCAGCAGAAACAGGGGGAGGACTGAAGCTTTCTTT
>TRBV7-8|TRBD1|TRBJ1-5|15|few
CASSLQGAGNQPQHF
TGTGCCAGCAGCTTACAGGGGGCAGGCAATCAGCCCCAGCATTTT
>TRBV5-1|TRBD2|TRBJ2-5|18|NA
CASSSGGRTSGPQETQYF
TGCGCCAGCAGCTCGGGAGGCCGGACTAGCGGGCCACAAGAGACCCAGTACTTC
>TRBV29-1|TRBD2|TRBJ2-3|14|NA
CSVETGGPSDTQYF
TGCAGCGTTGAAACGGGAGGGCCCTCGGATACGCAGTATTTT
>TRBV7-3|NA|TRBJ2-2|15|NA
CASSLLSVNTGELFF
TGTGCCAGCAGCTTACTCAGCGTTAACACCGGGGAGCTGTTTTTT
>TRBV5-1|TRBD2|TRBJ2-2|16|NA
CASSPQAGGIAGELFF
TGCGCCAGCAGCCCACAAGCGGGAGGAATCGCCGGGGAGCTGTTTTTT
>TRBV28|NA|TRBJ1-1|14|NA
CASSYIGRGAEAFF
TGTGCCAGCAGTTACATCGGACGGGGGGCTGAAGCTTTCTTT
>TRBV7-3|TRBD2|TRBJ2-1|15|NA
CASSLGLAGFNEQFF
TGTGCCAGCAGCTTAGGGCTAGCGGGGTTCAATGAGCAGTTCTTC
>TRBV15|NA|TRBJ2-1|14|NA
CATSRDRQGDEQFF
TGTGCCACCAGCAGAGACCGCCAGGGCGATGAGCAGTTCTTC
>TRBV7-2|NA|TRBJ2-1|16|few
CASSLAPGLSRNEQFF
TGTGCCAGCAGCTTAGCCCCCGGGTTAAGTCGCAATGAGCAGTTCTTC
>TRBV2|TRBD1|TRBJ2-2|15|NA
CASRRTGANTGELFF
TGTGCCAGCAGGAGGACAGGAGCGAACACCGGGGAGCTGTTTTTT
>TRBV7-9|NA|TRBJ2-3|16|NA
CASSFMAFIDTDTQYF
TGTGCCAGCAGCTTTATGGCCTTCATCGACACAGATACGCAGTATTTT
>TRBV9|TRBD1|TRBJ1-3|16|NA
CASSPQGANSGNTIYF
TGTGCCAGCAGCCCCCAGGGGGCGAACTCTGGAAACACCATATATTTT
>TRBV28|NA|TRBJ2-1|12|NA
CASSLRGLGQFF
TGTGCCAGCAGTTTAAGGGGATTGGGGCAGTTCTTC
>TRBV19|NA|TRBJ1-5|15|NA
CASRRSGASNQPQHF
TGTGCCAGTAGGAGATCAGGGGCGAGCAATCAGCCCCAGCATTTT
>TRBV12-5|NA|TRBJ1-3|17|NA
CASGPAGTSSSGNTIYF
TGTGCTAGTGGTCCTGCCGGGACATCTTCCTCTGGAAACACCATATATTTT
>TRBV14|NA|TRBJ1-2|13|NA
CASSHQIGVGYTF
TGTGCCAGCAGCCACCAAATCGGGGTTGGCTACACCTTC
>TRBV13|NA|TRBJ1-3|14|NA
CASSFLSSGNTIYF
TGTGCCAGCAGCTTCCTGAGCTCTGGAAACACCATATATTTT
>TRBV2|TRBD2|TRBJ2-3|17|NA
CASSKNLAGGSTDTQYF
TGTGCCAGCAGTAAGAATCTAGCGGGAGGAAGCACAGATACGCAGTATTTT
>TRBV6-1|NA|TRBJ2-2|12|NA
CAIPRVTGELFF
TGTGCCATCCCGAGGGTAACCGGGGAGCTGTTTTTT
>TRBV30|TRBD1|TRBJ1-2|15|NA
CAWSPQTGAGYGYTF
TGTGCCTGGAGTCCTCAGACAGGGGCGGGCTATGGCTACACCTTC
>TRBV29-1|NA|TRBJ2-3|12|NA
CSAKLSTDTQYF
TGCAGCGCAAAACTTAGCACAGATACGCAGTATTTT
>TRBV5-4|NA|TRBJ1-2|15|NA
CASSEATRRSYGYTF
TGTGCCAGCAGCGAGGCGACCCGGAGGTCCTATGGCTACACCTTC
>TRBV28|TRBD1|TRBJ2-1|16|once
CASSFSGTGRGGEQFF
TGTGCCAGCAGTTTTTCCGGGACAGGGAGGGGCGGTGAGCAGTTCTTC
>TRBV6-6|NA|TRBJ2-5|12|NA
CASKEGGETQYF
TGTGCCAGCAAGGAGGGTGGGGAGACCCAGTACTTC
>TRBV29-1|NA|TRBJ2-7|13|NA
CSALTDIWSEQYF
TGCAGCGCTCTAACGGACATTTGGAGCGAGCAGTACTTC
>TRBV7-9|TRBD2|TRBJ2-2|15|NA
CASPRTSGVTGELFF
TGTGCCAGCCCCCGGACTAGCGGGGTCACCGGGGAGCTGTTTTTT
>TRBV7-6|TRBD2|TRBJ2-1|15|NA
CASRLTSGGAHEQFF
TGTGCCAGCAGACTGACTAGCGGGGGGGCCCATGAGCAGTTCTTC
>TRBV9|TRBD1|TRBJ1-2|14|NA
CASSVGTGAYGYTF
TGTGCCAGCAGCGTAGGGACAGGGGCGTATGGCTACACCTTC
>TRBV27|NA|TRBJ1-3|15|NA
CASSLDRGSGNTIYF
TGTGCCAGCAGTTTAGACAGAGGCTCTGGAAACACCATATATTTT
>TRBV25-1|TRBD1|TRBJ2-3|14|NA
CASSEDRGPDTQYF
TGTGCCAGCAGTGAGGACAGGGGGCCAGATACGCAGTATTTT
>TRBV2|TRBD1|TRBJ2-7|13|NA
CAGKQGEVYEQYF
TGTGCCGGAAAACAGGGGGAGGTCTACGAGCAGTACTTC
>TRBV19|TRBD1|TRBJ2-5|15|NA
CASSIGGGSQETQYF
TGTGCCAGTAGTATAGGAGGGGGCAGCCAAGAGACCCAGTACTTC
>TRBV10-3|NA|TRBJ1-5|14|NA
CAISEGGGNQPQHF
TGTGCCATCAGTGAGGGAGGGGGCAATCAGCCCCAGCATTTT
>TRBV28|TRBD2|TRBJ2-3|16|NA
CASSRSGVSSTDTQYF
TGTGCCAGCAGTCGGAGCGGGGTCAGCAGCACAGATACGCAGTATTTT
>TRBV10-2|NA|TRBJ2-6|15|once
CASSPGSAGANGLTF
TGCGCCAGCAGTCCCGGGTCGGCGGGGGCCAACGGCCTGACTTTC
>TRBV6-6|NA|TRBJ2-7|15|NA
CASRPTGTVTYEQYF
TGTGCCAGCAGGCCTACAGGGACCGTCACCTACGAGCAGTACTTC
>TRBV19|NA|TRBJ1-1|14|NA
CASSIDRRDGEAFF
TGTGCCAGTAGTATAGATCGGAGGGACGGTGAAGCTTTCTTT
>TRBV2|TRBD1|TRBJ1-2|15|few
CASSVVQGGLDGYTF
TGTGCCAGCAGTGTGGTACAGGGGGGGCTGGATGGCTACACCTTC
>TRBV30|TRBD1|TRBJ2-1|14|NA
CAWSVGQGRNEQFF
TGTGCCTGGAGTGTAGGACAGGGACGCAATGAGCAGTTCTTC
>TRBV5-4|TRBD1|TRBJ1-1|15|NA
CASSRGTGKNTEAFF
TGTGCCAGCAGCCGCGGGACAGGGAAGAACACTGAAGCTTTCTTT
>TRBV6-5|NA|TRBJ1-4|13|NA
CASSYSAPGKLFF
TGTGCCAGCAGTTACTCCGCCCCGGGAAAACTGTTTTTT
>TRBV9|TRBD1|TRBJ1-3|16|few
CASSAGDRGHGNTIYF
TGTGCCAGCAGCGCCGGGGACAGGGGGCACGGAAACACCATATATTTT
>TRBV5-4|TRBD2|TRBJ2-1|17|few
CASRLGLAGGTYNEQFF
TGTGCCAGCAGGCTAGGACTAGCGGGAGGCACCTACAATGAGCAGTTCTTC